This entry features one T cell receptor (beta chain) sequence. These data are taken from a study of blood T cell repertoires in COVID-19. Study details: The United States, Italy and Spain supplied acute and convalescent COVID-19 samples. T cells, B-cell-depleted T cells, or PBMCs supplied cDNA or gDNA.

This CDR3 comprises 14 residues. The germline V and J ends were trimmed by 5 bases and 6 bases, with 14 bases remaining between them. Germline values: CDR1 MNHEY, CDR2 SVGAGI. As handled by the study authors: Reference gene primer amplification yielded estimated nucleated cell counts. Assay: immunoSEQ multiplex PCR; the TCRdb copy retains only in-frame clones and omits some. That table supplies the V and J calls and clone size; D and trimming were determined from the DNA. The sample has roughly 98,000 clones, approximately 80% seen once; the top ten hold around 13%. This clonotype originated in a human donor in a cohort sampled during active COVID-19. What was sequenced was peripheral blood. The chain carries TRBV6-5 and TRBJ2-1; D is undetermined. The CDR3 region has the DNA TGTGCCAGCAGTCCGCTTAAGAGAAGCAATGAGCAGTTCTTC. This encodes CASSPLKRSNEQFF.